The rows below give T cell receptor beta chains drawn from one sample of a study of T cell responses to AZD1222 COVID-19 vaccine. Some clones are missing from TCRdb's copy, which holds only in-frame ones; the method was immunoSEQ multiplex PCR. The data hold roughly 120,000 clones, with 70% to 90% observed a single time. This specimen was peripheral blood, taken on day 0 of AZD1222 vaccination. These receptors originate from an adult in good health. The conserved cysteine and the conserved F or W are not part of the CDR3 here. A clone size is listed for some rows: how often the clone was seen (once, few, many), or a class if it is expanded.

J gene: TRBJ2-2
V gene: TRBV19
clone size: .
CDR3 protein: ASSTPLPYTGELF

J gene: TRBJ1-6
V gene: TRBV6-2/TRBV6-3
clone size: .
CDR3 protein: ASSYFESPLH

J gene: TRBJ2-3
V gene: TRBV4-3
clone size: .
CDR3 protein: ASSQAGTSRGDTQY

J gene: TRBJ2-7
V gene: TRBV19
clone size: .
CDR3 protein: ASSIDGSGAYEQY

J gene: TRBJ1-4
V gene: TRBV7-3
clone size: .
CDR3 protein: ASSLRRANEKLF

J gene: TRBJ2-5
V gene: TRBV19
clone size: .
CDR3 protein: ASSIGAGAETQY

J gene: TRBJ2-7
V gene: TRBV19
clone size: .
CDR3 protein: ASSIDGRTHYEQY

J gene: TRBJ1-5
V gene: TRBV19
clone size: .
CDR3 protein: ASSIGTDSNQPQH

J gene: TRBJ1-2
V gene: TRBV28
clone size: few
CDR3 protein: ASSSERGPYGYT

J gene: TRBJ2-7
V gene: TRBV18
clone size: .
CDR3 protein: ASSPRRQGLHEQY

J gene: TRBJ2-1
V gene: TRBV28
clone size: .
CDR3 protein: ASSLFPGLAGGSLYNEQF

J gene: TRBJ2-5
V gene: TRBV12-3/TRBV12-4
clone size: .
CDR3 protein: ASSLTETQY

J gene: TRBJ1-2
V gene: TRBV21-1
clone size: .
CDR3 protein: ASSKDGTTRCGYT

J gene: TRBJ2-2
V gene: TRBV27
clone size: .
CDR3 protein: ASSPRTPLAGATSGELF

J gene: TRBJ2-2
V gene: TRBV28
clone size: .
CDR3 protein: ASSQRRTGELF

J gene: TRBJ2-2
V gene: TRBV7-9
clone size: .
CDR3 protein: ASSSNPDRAAGELF

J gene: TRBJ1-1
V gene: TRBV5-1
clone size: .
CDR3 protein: ASSLLRGLTEAF

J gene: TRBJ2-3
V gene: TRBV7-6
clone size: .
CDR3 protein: ASSPGGRSTDTQY

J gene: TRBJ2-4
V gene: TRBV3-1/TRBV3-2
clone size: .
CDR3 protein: ASAPGGKNIQY

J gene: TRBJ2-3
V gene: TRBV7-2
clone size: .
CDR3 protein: ASSLFGGSSTDTQY

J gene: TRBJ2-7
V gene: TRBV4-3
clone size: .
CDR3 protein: ASSQGQPGDEQY

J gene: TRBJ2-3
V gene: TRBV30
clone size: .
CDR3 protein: AWSVSRLAGGTDTQY

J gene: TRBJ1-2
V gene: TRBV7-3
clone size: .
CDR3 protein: ASSPGQGVRYT

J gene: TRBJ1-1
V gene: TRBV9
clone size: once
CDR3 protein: ASSVASRPGRLNTEAF

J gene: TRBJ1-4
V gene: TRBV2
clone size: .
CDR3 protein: ASSSPRNEKLF

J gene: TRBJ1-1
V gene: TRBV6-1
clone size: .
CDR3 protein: ASSDNRGNTEAF

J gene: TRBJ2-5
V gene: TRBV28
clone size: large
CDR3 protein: ASSLQIQETQY

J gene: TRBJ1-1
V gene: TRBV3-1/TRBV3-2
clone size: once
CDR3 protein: ASSQARPGTVNTEAF

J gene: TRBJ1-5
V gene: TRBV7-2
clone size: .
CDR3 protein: ASSLALEQPQH

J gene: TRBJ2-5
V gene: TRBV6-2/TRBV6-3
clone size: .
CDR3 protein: ASSTGSKGGQETQY

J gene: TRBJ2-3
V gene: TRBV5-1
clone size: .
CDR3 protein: ASSLSTSGGQDTQY

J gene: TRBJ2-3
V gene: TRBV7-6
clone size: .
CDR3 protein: ASSLVLAGRTSGDPYTDTQY

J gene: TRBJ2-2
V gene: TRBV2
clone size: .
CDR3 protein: ASNPGTVAGELF

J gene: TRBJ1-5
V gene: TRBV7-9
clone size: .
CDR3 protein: ASSLARGGREQPQH

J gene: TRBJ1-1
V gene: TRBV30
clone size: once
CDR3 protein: AWSVGGYMNTEAF

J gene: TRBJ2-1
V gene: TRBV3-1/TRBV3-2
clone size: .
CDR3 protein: ASSQASGPYNEQF

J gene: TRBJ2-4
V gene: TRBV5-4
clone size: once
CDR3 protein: ASRPDLAKNIQY

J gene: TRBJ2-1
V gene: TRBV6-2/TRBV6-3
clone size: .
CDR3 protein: ASSYFPGGEKF

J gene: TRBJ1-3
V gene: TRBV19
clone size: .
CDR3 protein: ASSKVAGNTIY

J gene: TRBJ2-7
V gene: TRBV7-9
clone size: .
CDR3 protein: ASSLDQNGEQY

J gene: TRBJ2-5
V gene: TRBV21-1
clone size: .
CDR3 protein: AGGPADQY

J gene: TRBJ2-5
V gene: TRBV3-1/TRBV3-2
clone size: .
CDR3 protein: ASSRWTAQETQY

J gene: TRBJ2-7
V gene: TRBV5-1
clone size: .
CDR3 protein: ASSLARPSFEQY

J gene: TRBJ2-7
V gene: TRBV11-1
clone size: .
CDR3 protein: ASSRSGIQYEQY

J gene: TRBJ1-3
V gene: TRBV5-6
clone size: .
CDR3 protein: ASSSRTVGNTIY

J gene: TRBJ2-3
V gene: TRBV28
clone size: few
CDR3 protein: ASRGQARSTDTQY

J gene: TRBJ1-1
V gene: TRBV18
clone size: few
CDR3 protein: ASSSGTDTEAF

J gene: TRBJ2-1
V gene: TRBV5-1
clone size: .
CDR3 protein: ASSGALNEQF

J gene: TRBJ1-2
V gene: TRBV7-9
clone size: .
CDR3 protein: ASSSSRGGLMDGYT

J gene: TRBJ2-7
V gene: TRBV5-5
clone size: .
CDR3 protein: ASSPGGGVSP

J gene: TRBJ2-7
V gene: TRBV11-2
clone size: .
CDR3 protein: ASSSRTSRSSYEQY

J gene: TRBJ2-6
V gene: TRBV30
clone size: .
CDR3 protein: AWTGANVLT

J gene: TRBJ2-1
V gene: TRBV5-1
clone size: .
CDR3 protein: ASSSGSLEQF

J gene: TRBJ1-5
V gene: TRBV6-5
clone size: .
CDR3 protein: ASSSQGSYQPQH

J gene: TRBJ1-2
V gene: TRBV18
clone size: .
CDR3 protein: ASSPGESYGYT